This record covers a single TCR beta chain. This clonotype has at least ten counts. What this receptor recognizes is not known. No much larger clone is present one base from it, and per-base qualities are unavailable. This sample stems from a study of blood T cells in healthy people across ages (dated by TCRdb to the mid-2010s). For the wider study: In model experiments, template switching captured about one uniquely barcoded TCR beta cDNA molecule for every two T cells. To track age-related changes in TCR beta repertoire diversity, the study relied on deep sequencing normalized with unique cDNA molecular identifiers. The donors were divided into four age groups: young (average around 16 years), middle-aged (approximately 41), aged (approximately 59) and long-lived (about 84). To avoid experimental bias, donors of different ages were randomly spread across the sequencing lanes. For two donors (one aged 18 to 29 and one aged 80 or older), the study analyzed two additional independent replicas of 1 million unique cDNA reads from the same blood draw.

Systemically healthy Caucasian individuals from Russia, around 39 in total and aged roughly 6 to 90 years, were included as donors. Approximately 9.7 milliliters of peripheral blood were drawn from each donor into EDTA-treated Vacutainer tubes. Ficoll-Paque density-gradient centrifugation was used to isolate PBMCs, with at least 7 million obtained per sample. Total RNA was extracted from PBMCs with Trizol reagent, with at least 5.5 micrograms obtained per sample. For every donor, flow cytometry on a PBMC aliquot measured the percentage of naive CD45RAhigh/CD27high T cells. Library construction relied on 5' RACE. Sequencing instrument: Illumina HiSeq 2500. A second PCR of roughly 7 to 11 cycles was performed with a sample-barcoded 5' primer and a J-beta primer mix. A template-switch 5' adaptor carrying 12 random nucleotides introduced a unique molecular identifier onto each TCR beta cDNA molecule. At least 3 million CDR3-containing paired-end reads were obtained from each sample. First-strand cDNA synthesis was performed from all RNA using the Mint cDNA synthesis kit, with priming by a TRBC-specific oligonucleotide. Following uracil-DNA glycosylase treatment, all cDNA underwent a first 18-cycle PCR with the universal primers M1SS and BC2_uni_R. The authors processed their data as follows. For normalization, 1 million high-quality reads were randomly selected from each sample, with every read carrying a distinct molecular identifier. Reads sharing molecular identifiers were discarded rather than binned into consensus sequences. MiTCR, with a Q25 quality threshold and the strictest error-elimination algorithm, was used for CDR3 identification, clonotype clustering and error correction. A nonparametric unseen species model with Euler transformation was used to estimate a lower bound on total TCR beta diversity. Using fastp at Q25 and MiXCR, TCRdb reprocessed the public reads and kept productive beta chains. Entries are consolidated by CDR3 protein sequence, retaining the most common genes and DNA. The V and J calls and clone size come from TCRdb's table, not from the authors' own analysis. Across this sample there are hundreds of thousands of distinct CDR3 sequences, with approximately 30% seen only once. The ten largest clones add up to approximately 15% of the sample.

The paper's findings and limits, for the study overall: Donor CMV infection status was unknown, potentially confounding age-related changes in expanded clonotypes. Estimates of total diversity based on one million sequenced T cells were regarded as lower bounds and as underestimates. Conclusive comparison of naive and antigen-experienced compartments was prevented by the profiling of bulk unsorted PBMCs. The long-lived group showed more naive CD4+ T cells, fewer expanded clones and increased TCR diversity than the aged group, suggesting age selection. Observed TCR beta diversity correlated strongly with the percentage of naive T cells measured by flow cytometry. As age increased, observed TCR beta diversity per million T cells dropped in a roughly linear way, and a significant reduction was already evident by age roughly 40.

Sequencing input: blood. This TCR derives from a woman aged 80 or older in good health.

The sequence in DNA is TGTGCCAGCAGCCCTAGCCGCCGGGCCACGGTGGGTAGCCAAGAGACCCAGTACTTC. It encodes CASSPSRRATVGSQETQYF. Here the chain combines TRBV7-9 and TRBJ2-5, and TRBD2 may be the D gene, going by 5 matching bases. Including the terminal cysteine and phenylalanine, the CDR3 comprises 19 residues. The read is trimmed to its CDR3 DNA, 57 bases read in frame from base 1. Taken from the germline V gene (reference sequence), the CDR1 and CDR2 loops are SEHNR and FQNEAQ. The germline ends are 26 bases apart after V is trimmed by 5 bases and J by 1 base.